This T cell receptor beta chain was captured by sequencing in a study of shared clonotypes between healthy human individuals. Study-level background: Participating donors consisted of two women and a few men aged 18 to 49.

Turning to this clone: Its specificity is unknown.

The protocol was immunoSEQ multiplex PCR, while the TCRdb copy is restricted to in-frame clones and leaves out a portion. The sample lists under 1,100,000 clones; 78% were seen once. General observations from the study: It was expected that sequencing depth would affect clonotype sharing among donors. Across subsets, estimated richness was generally greater for naive than for memory populations.

V dropped 7 bases and J dropped 5; count of bases not matched to a gene: 7. The CDR3 has 13 amino acids. Per germline, CDR1 SNHLY and CDR2 FYNNEI. J is TRBJ2-5 and V is TRBV2, with TRBD2 matching 7 bases. The sequencing sample was made of memory CD4+ T cells from PBMCs. Described subset: CD45RA-negative fraction. This receptor was taken from a man between 18 and 35 years old in good health. Some clones in this sample may be carry-over from other donors' samples. In nucleotides, the CDR3 is TGTGCCAGCACTGGACTAGGCCGGGAGACCCAGTACTTC. Amino acid sequence: CASTGLGRETQYF.